A single sample is the source of the 12 T cell receptor beta chains below, sequenced in a study of shared clonotypes between healthy human individuals. Clones were sequenced by immunoSEQ multiplex PCR, and TCRdb holds only the in-frame ones, with some missing. The table shows around 1.5 million clones, with around 98% occurring only once. Sequenced: naive CD4+ T cells sorted from blood. Subset indicated: CD45RA+ positively selected. These receptors came from a young man in good health.

This rearrangement joins TRBV19 to TRBJ1-5; weak D call: TRBD1 (6 bases). V shed 5 bases and J shed 0 bases, with 8 bases lying between them. CDR1 and CDR2 from the germline V gene are LNHDA and SQIVND (reference sequence). CDR3 length equals 14 residues. The CDR3 spells CASSRTVSNQPQHF. DNA of the CDR3: TGTGCCAGTAGTCGGACAGTTAGCAATCAGCCCCAGCATTTT.

The V and J genes are TRBV5-7 and TRBJ2-7; D ambiguous. TRBV5-7 is treated as an ORF (open reading frame) with a function not yet certain. The CDR3 has 11 amino acids. The V end lost 1 base, the J end lost 5 bases, and 4 bases lay between the germline ends. This CDR3 reads CASSLNHEQYF. The CDR3, as DNA: TGTGCCAGCAGCTTGAATCACGAGCAGTACTTC.

CDR3: CASSFNYEQYF. The CDR3 DNA sequence: TGTGCCAGCAGCTTTAACTACGAGCAGTACTTC. V and J are TRBV5-6 and TRBJ2-7; the D is unclear. Germline-derived CDR1 and CDR2 are SGHDT and YYEEEE. CDR3 length: 11 amino acids. V lost 2 bases and J lost 3, with 3 bases in between.

The chain joins TRBV2 to TRBJ2-3; D gene unclear. CDR3 length equals 13 residues. CDR1 and CDR2 (germline): SNHLY, FYNNEI. V lost 2 bases to trimming and J lost 4 bases, with 7 bases between them. The CDR3 is CASSETVADTQYF. The CDR3 nucleotides read TGTGCCAGCAGTGAAACGGTGGCAGATACGCAGTATTTT.

The rearrangement joins TRBV5-5 to TRBJ2-7; TRBD1 might be the D (6 bases). V gave up 5 bases and J gave up 1 base, with 10 bases separating them. The CDR3 length is 13 residues. Germline lookup yields CDR1 SGHKS and CDR2 YYEKEE (reference sequence). The CDR3 is CASRLQGSYEQYF. The CDR3, as DNA: TGTGCCAGCAGGCTACAGGGTTCCTACGAGCAGTACTTC. The full variable domain, its missing parts supplied by reference TRBV5-5 and TRBJ2-7, is DAGVTQSPTHLIKTRGQQVTLRCSPISGHKSVSWYQQVLGQGPQFIFQYYEKEERGRGNFPDRFSARQFPNYSSELNVNALLLGDSALYLCASRLQGSYEQYFGPGTRLTVT.

This sequence joins TRBV6-5 and TRBJ1-2; D remains ambiguous. Trimming pared 7 bases from V and 7 bases from J, leaving 16 bases between. The CDR3 contains 13 residues. Germline lookup yields CDR1 MNHEY and CDR2 SVGAGI. The CDR3 loop is CASTPAGLSGYTF. In nucleotides, the CDR3 is TGTGCCAGCACTCCGGCCGGACTTAGTGGCTACACCTTC.

V gene TRBV5-1 combines with J gene TRBJ1-3; D uncertain. The V and J ends lost 6 bases and 2 bases respectively, with 12 bases between them. The CDR3 is 14 residues long. The germline V gene has CDR1 SGHRS and CDR2 YFSETQ. Here the CDR3 reads CASMEGVPGNTIYF. CDR3 nucleotides: TGCGCCAGCATGGAGGGAGTGCCTGGAAACACCATATATTTT.

The rearrangement links TRBV29-1 to TRBJ2-1; D gene uncertain. V gave up 7 bases and J gave up 5 bases, with 6 bases separating them. This CDR3 is built from 10 residues. Germline assignment: CDR1 SQVTM and CDR2 ANQGSEA. The CDR3 coding sequence is TGCAGCGCCGCCCACAATGAGCAGTTCTTC. Its protein is CSAAHNEQFF.

The chain combines TRBV18 with TRBJ2-7; TRBD2 agrees at 9 bases. In germline, CDR1 is KGHSH, CDR2 LQKENI. The CDR3 contains 14 residues. V shed 3 bases, J shed 3 bases, and the junction held 3 bases outside the gene matches. The CDR3 protein is CASSPIAGVYEQYF. CDR3 sequence (DNA): TGTGCCAGCTCACCTATAGCGGGAGTCTACGAGCAGTACTTC.

The chain combines TRBV28 with TRBJ2-7, with D hard to call. V lost 3 bases to trimming and J lost 3 bases, with 15 bases between them. Germline CDR1 MDHEN, CDR2 SYDVKM. The CDR3 has 15 amino acids. The CDR3 coding sequence is TGTGCCAGCAGTTTGCGAAGTATAGCTTACTACGAGCAGTACTTC. Its translation is CASSLRSIAYYEQYF. Combining the CDR3 with reference TRBV28 and TRBJ2-7 gives the whole variable domain DVKVTQSSRYLVKRTGEKVFLECVQDMDHENMFWYRQDPGLGLRLIYFSYDVKMKEKGDIPEGYSVSREKKERFSLILESASTNQTSMYLCASSLRSIAYYEQYFGPGTRLTVT.

As to this clone: The sample holds other DNA sequences that translate to the same CDR3. For the CDR3, the DNA is TGTGCCAGCTCACCACGGACAGGATACACAGATACGCAGTATTTT. Translating it yields CASSPRTGYTDTQYF. The chain recombines TRBV18 with TRBJ2-3; 7 positions match TRBD1. J gave up 2 bases and V 1 base, and 3 bases lay outside the gene matches. The germline gives CDR1 KGHSH, CDR2 LQKENI. The CDR3 contains 15 residues.

DNA of the CDR3: TGCGCCAGCAGCCAAGATTGGCAGGCGGTCCCCTACGAGCAGTACTTC. Its protein product is CASSQDWQAVPYEQYF. The chain couples TRBV4-1 to TRBJ2-7; D remains ambiguous. CDR3 length: 16 amino acids. V was pared by 0 bases and J by 2 bases, with 14 bases between. Germline V lookup: CDR1 MGHRA, CDR2 YSYEKL.